The following is a TCR beta chain sequence with its context. Clones were read by immunoSEQ multiplex PCR, and TCRdb kept only the in-frame ones, dropping some. Of hundreds of thousands of clones listed, around 87% were seen once; the top ten hold roughly 1.5%. This sample stems from a study of blood T cell repertoires in COVID-19. Study-level information: The United States, Italy and Spain were the sources of the acute and convalescent COVID-19 samples.

V was pared by 1 base and J by 3 bases, with 6 bases of the junction left unmatched. There are 18 residues in the CDR3. Germline V gene data show CDR1 as MGHRA and CDR2 as YSYEKL. V is TRBV4-1 and J is TRBJ2-3; 14 bases match TRBD2. The sequenced sample was PBMCs or T cells enriched from blood (not recorded which). The TCR was taken from a woman under 30 with acute COVID-19. The CDR3 protein is CASSQGGLAGGGTDTQYF. CDR3 coding DNA: TGCGCCAGCAGCCAAGGTGGACTAGCGGGAGGAGGGACAGATACGCAGTATTTT.